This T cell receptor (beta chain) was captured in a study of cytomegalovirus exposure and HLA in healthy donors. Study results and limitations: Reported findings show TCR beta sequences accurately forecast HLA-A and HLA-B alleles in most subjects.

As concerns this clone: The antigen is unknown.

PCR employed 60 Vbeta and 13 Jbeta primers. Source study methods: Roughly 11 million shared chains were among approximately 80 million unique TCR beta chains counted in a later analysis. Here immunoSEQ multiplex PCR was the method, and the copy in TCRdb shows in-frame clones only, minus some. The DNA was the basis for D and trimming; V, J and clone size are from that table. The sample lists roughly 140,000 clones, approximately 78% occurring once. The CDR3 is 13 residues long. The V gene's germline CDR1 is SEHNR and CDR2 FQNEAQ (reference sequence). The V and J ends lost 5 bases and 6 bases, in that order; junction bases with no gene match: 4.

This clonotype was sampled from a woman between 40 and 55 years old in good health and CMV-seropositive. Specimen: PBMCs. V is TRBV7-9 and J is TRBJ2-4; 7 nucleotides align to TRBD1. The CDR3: CASSPGTANIQYF. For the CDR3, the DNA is TGTGCCAGCAGCCCCGGGACAGCAAACATTCAGTACTTC.